This note documents a single TCR beta chain sequence. These data are taken from a study of blood T cell repertoires in COVID-19. For the study at large: Acute and convalescent COVID-19 specimens originated in the United States, Italy and Spain. In each case, the material was cDNA or gDNA derived from T cells, B-cell-depleted T cells, or PBMCs.

Method: immunoSEQ multiplex PCR; TCRdb's copy keeps in-frame clones and lacks some. The sample includes around 280,000 clones, approximately 91% seen only once; the top ten take about 11%. During active infection, Seattle patients enrolled and were then monitored through disease. Germline lookup yields CDR1 SNHLY and CDR2 FYNNEI. V lost 4 bases to trimming and J lost 13 bases, with 17 bases between them. The CDR3 has 14 residues. The source material was peripheral blood. The receptor was derived from a woman aged 25-40 years with COVID-19, enrolled during active disease. The V and J genes are TRBV2 and TRBJ1-6; D is perhaps TRBD1 (6 bases). CDR3: CASSGSGAGLPLHF. In DNA form, the CDR3 reads TGTGCCAGCAGTGGTTCAGGGGCGGGTTTGCCCCTCCACTTT. The complete variable domain, with remaining parts taken from reference TRBV2 and TRBJ1-6, reads EPEVTQTPSHQVTQMGQEVILRCVPISNHLYFYWYRQILGQKVEFLVSFYNNEISEKSEIFDDQFSVERPDGSNFTLKIRSTKLEDSAMYFCASSGSGAGLPLHFGNGTRLTVT.